These 9 T cell receptor beta chains were sequenced from one sample in a study of tumor-infiltrating lymphocytes in primary liver carcinoma. Constant-region priming of roughly 490 ng total RNA yielded TCR beta cDNA. Libraries of TCR beta came from three nested multiplex PCR rounds with slightly modified ARM-PCR. Investigators reported that the first two PCR rounds, at around 9 cycles each, used TRBV1-TRBV30 forward primers with a C-beta reverse primer. TCRdb passed the multiplex PCR reads through MiXCR, listing each CDR3 protein once. The sample holds about 210,000 distinct CDR3 sequences, less than 70% seen once. Germline DNA was also extracted, while the blood RNA originated from unsorted whole blood. Source material: peripheral blood. Receptor source: an older woman with primary liver carcinoma and hepatitis B virus infection.

In the case of this clonotype: Just one base apart from a much larger clone, this may be a read error. The chain carries TRBV29-1 and TRBJ2-1; unclear D gene. The germline V gene encodes CDR1 SQVTM and CDR2 ANQGSEA. This CDR3 has 13 amino acids. V lost 6 bases, J lost 7 bases, and 16 bases lay in between. CDR3 sequence reads: CSVAPLTGNEQFF. Written as DNA, the CDR3 is TGCAGCGTCGCCCCCTTGACTGGGAATGAGCAGTTCTTC.

This clonotype was found once. The V gene is TRBV28, the J gene TRBJ2-3; D not resolved. The germline gives CDR1 MDHEN, CDR2 SYDVKM. There are 12 residues in the CDR3. The CDR3 DNA reads as TGTCCCACCAGTTCCACCTTAGATACGCAGTATTTT. Residues: CPTSSTLDTQYF.

To note about this clonotype: An end of the junction differs from the germline gene, which may be a read error. The rearrangement links TRBV11-2 to TRBJ2-1; D is possibly TRBD1 or TRBD2 (5 bases each). This CDR3 has 20 amino acids. The V gene's germline CDR1 is SGHAT and CDR2 FQNNGV. The CDR3: CASSLEVFMGERSSYNEQLF. The DNA for the CDR3 is TGTGCCAGCAGCTTAGAAGTCTTCATGGGGGAGCGGAGCTCATACAATGAGCAGCTCTTC.

As concerns this clonotype: One base away lies a much larger clone, so this may be a sequencing read error. The chain joins TRBV6-5 to TRBJ1-5, with 7 bases matching TRBD1. Trimming removed 6 bases from V and 1 base from J; junction bases left unmatched: 12. This CDR3 is 17 amino acids long. The germline V gene has CDR1 MNHEY and CDR2 SVGAGI. CDR3 protein: CASSPRNRGKSNQPQHF. The CDR3, as DNA: TGTGCCAGCAGCCCACGAAACAGGGGTAAGAGCAATCAGCCCCAGCATTTT.

The chain combines TRBV11-2 with TRBJ1-2; D is undetermined. In germline, CDR1 is SGHAT, CDR2 FQNNGV. The CDR3 runs to 13 residues. V was pared by 1 base and J by 12 bases, with 15 bases between. This CDR3 is CASSLAGVYDNTF. The CDR3 DNA follows: TGTGCCAGCAGCTTAGCTGGGGTCTATGACAACACCTTC.

In this sample, this clonotype turned up many times. The chain couples TRBV6-6 to TRBJ2-1; D call uncertain. Germline V gene data show CDR1 as MNHNY and CDR2 as SVGAGI (reference sequence). The length of the CDR3 is 16 residues. Trimming stripped 2 bases from V and 0 bases from J, with 11 bases between. The CDR3 loop reads CASSYGRTNSYNEQFF. The CDR3 bases are TGTGCCAGCAGTTACGGCAGGACCAACTCCTACAATGAGCAGTTCTTC.

As to this clonotype: The junction departs from germline at one end; a sequencing error may be responsible. CDR3 in amino acids: CASNLDQGTTYTF. In nucleotides, the CDR3 is TGCGCCAGCAACTTAGATCAGGGGACAACCTACACCTTC. The rearrangement links TRBV11-2 to TRBJ1-2; possibly TRBD1 for D (6 bases). The CDR3 sequence is 13 residues long. Germline V gene sequence: CDR1 SGHAT, CDR2 FQNNGV.

This clonotype has a count of ten or more. J is TRBJ1-2 and V is TRBV29-1; 8 bases match TRBD1. The CDR3 has 11 amino acids. V shed 2 bases, J shed 8 bases, and the junction held 1 base outside the gene matches. Germline V gene sequence: CDR1 SQVTM, CDR2 ANQGSEA. CDR3 sequence reads: CSVERDRGYTF. The CDR3, as DNA: TGCAGCGTTGAAAGGGACAGGGGCTACACCTTC. The full variable domain, in which reference TRBV29-1 and TRBJ1-2 provide the parts outside the CDR3, is SAVISQKPSRDICQRGTSLTIQCQVDSQVTMMFWYRQQPGQSLTLIATANQGSEATYESGFVIDKFPISRPNLTFSTLTVSNMSPEDSSIYLCSVERDRGYTFGSGTRLTVV.

This clonotype was seen a handful of times. The J gene is TRBJ1-5, the V gene TRBV2; weak D call: TRBD1 (6 bases). This CDR3 spans 14 amino acids. CDR1 is SNHLY, CDR2 FYNNEI, per germline. The V end was cut by 4 bases, the J end by 7 bases, with 14 bases between. The CDR3 DNA is TGTGCCAGCAGTGGATTTGACAGGCGGCAGCCCCAGCATTTT. Its translation is CASSGFDRRQPQHF.